This T cell receptor (beta chain) was retrieved from a study of cytomegalovirus exposure and HLA in healthy donors. Study-wide points: In vitro confirmation showed three CMV-associated chains to be CMV antigen specific. In terms of immune exposure information, only CMV serostatus was available.

V was shortened by 5 bases and J by 4 bases, with 17 bases between the two germline ends. The CDR3 has 15 residues. Germline assignment: CDR1 SGHNT and CDR2 YENEEA. 60 Vbeta and 13 Jbeta primers were used in PCR. Assay: immunoSEQ multiplex PCR; the TCRdb copy retains only in-frame clones and omits some. The data hold roughly 120,000 clones, with 9.5% observed a single time. With regard to this clone: Antigen specificity is unknown.

J is TRBJ1-1 and V is TRBV11-3; a possible D gene is TRBD1 (5 bases). Sequenced: PBMCs. This TCR was recovered from a man between 25 and 39 years old in good health and CMV-seronegative. The CDR3 DNA reads TGTGCCAGCAGCCCTTCGGAGGGTGGGGGCACTGAAGCTTTCTTT. The encoded protein is CASSPSEGGGTEAFF.